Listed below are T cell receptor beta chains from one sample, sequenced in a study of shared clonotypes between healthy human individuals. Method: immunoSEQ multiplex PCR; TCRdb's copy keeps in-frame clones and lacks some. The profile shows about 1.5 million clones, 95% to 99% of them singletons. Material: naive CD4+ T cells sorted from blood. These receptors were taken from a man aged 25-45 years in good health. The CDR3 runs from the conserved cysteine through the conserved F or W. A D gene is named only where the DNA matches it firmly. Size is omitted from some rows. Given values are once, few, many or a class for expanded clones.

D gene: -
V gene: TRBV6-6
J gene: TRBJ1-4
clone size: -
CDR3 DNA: TGTGCCAGCAGCCCCTTTGAAAAACTGTTTTTT
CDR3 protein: CASSPFEKLFF

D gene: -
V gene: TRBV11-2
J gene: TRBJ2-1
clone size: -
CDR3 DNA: TGTGCCAGCAGCTTAGAGGTTGGGGTCTCCTACAATGAGCAGTTCTTC
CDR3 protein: CASSLEVGVSYNEQFF

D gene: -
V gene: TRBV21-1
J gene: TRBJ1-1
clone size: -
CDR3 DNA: TGTGCCAGCAGCAAAGATAGGGGTTCCACTGAAGCTTTCTTT
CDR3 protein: CASSKDRGSTEAFF

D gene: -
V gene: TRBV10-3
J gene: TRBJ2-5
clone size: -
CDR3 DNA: TGTGCCATCGGTTACGTGGAAGAGACCCAGTACTTC
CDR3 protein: CAIGYVEETQYF

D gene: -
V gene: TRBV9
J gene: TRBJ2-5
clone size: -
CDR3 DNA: TGTGCCAGCAGCGTAGTGGGGAAGGGGGACCAAGAGACCCAGTACTTC
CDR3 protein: CASSVVGKGDQETQYF

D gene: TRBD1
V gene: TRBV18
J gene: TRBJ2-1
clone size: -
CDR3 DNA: TGTGCCAGCTCACCACCTCTCCAGGGGGCGCTTGGCTCCTACAATGAGCAGTTCTTC
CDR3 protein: CASSPPLQGALGSYNEQFF

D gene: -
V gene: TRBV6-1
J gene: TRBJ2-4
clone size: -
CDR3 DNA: TGTGCCAGCAGGCTAGCCAAAAACATTCAGTACTTC
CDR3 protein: CASRLAKNIQYF

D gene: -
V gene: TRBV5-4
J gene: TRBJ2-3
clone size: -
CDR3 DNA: TGTGCCAGCAGCCCCAGCGGAGGCCTCACAGATACGCAGTATTTT
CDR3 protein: CASSPSGGLTDTQYF

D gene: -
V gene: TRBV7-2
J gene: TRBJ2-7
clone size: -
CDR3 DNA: TGTGCCAGCAGCCCTAGCGCGAAATACGAGCAGTACTTC
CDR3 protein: CASSPSAKYEQYF

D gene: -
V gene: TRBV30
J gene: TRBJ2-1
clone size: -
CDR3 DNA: TGTGCCTGGAGTGTCTTGTCTCGGCAGTTCTTC
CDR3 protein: CAWSVLSRQFF

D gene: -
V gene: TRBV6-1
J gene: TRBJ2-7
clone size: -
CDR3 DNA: TGTGCCAGCAAGGTAGAATCGGGTACCCAGGGCGAGCAGTACTTC
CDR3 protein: CASKVESGTQGEQYF

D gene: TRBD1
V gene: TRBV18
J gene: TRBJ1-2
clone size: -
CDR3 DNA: TGTGCCAGCTCACCAAACAGGGGGAAGAACTATGGCTACACCTTC
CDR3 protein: CASSPNRGKNYGYTF

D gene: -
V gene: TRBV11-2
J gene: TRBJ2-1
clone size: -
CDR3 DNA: TGTGCCAGCAGCTTTTCCGTCTCCTACAATGAGCAGTTCTTC
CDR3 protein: CASSFSVSYNEQFF

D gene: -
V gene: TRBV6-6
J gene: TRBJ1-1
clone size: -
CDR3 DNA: TGTGCCAGCAGCCCCGTGGGGGGGGCGGCGGCTTTCTTT
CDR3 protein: CASSPVGGAAAFF

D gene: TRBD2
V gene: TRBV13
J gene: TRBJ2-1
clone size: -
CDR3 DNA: TGTGCCAGCAGCCAGGCCCTGGGGGCTAGCGGGAGGTTAGGTGAGCAGTTCTTC
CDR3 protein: CASSQALGASGRLGEQFF

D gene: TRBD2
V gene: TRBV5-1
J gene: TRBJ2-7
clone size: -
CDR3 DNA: TGCGCCAGCAGTTGGGCGGGAGGCCCAGCCTACGAGCAGTACTTC
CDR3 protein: CASSWAGGPAYEQYF

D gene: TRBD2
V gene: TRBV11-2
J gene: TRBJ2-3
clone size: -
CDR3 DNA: TGTGCCAGCAGCGCTGCTAGCGGGAGCTTCACAGATACGCAGTATTTT
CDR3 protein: CASSAASGSFTDTQYF

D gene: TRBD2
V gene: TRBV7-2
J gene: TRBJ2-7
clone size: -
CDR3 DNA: TGTGCCAGCAGCTTAGGTCAATCGGGAGGGGAGGCCTACGAGCAGTACTTC
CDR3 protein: CASSLGQSGGEAYEQYF

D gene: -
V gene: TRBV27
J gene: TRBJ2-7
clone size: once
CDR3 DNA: TGTGCCAGCAGTTTATTCGAGGGCCGCGAGCAGTACTTC
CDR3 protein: CASSLFEGREQYF

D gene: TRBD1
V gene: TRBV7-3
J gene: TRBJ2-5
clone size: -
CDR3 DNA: TGTGCCAGCAGCTTCGACAGGGGCCAAGAGACCCAGTACTTC
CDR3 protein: CASSFDRGQETQYF

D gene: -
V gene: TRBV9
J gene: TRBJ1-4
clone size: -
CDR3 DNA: TGTGCCAGCAGCGTAGAGTCGTGGTACAGCGCTAATGAAAAACTGTTTTTT
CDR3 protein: CASSVESWYSANEKLFF

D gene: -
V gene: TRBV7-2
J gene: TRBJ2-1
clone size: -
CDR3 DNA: TGTGCCAGCAGCTTATTATTTTCGAGGGGCTCCTACAATGAGCAGTTCTTC
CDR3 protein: CASSLLFSRGSYNEQFF

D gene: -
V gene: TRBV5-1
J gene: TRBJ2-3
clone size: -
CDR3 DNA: TGCGCCAGCAGCTGGGATCAGGATACGCAGTATTTT
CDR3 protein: CASSWDQDTQYF

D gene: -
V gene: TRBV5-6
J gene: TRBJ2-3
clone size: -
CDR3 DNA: TGTGCCAGCAGCTTGGACAGGGCCTCCACAGATACGCAGTATTTT
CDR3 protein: CASSLDRASTDTQYF

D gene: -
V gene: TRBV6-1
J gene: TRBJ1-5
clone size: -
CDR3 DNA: TGTGCCAGCACAGGGCGAGGGATTCAGCCCCAGCATTTT
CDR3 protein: CASTGRGIQPQHF

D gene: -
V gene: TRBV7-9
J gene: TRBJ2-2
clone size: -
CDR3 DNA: TGTGCCAGCAGCTTAGTCAACTTCAGGGGATCAACCGGGGAGCTGTTTTTT
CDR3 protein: CASSLVNFRGSTGELFF

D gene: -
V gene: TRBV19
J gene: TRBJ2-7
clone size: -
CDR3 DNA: TGTGCCAGTAGTATGGCAGTCGACTACGAGCAGTACTTC
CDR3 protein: CASSMAVDYEQYF

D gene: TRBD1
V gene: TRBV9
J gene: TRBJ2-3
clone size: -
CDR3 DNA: TGTGCCAGCAGCTCCCGGGACAGAGACTTGGGGGATACGCAGTATTTT
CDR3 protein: CASSSRDRDLGDTQYF

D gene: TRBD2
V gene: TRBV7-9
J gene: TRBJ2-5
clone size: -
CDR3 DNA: TGTGCCAGCAGCGGGCCGGGACTAGCGGGAGCAGGTGAAGAGACCCAGTACTTC
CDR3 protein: CASSGPGLAGAGEETQYF